This section outlines one T cell receptor (beta chain) sequence together with its context. CDR1 and CDR2 from the germline V gene are SGHRS and YFSETQ. V lost 4 bases and J 3 bases, leaving 5 bases between the germline ends. The CDR3 contains 11 residues. The PCR made use of 60 Vbeta and 13 Jbeta primers. The method was immunoSEQ multiplex PCR; TCRdb's version includes in-frame clones alone and lacks a portion of them. The repertoire consists of 150,000 to 200,000 clones, with approximately 80% occurring once and the leading ten covering approximately 0.55%. The data were taken from a study of cytomegalovirus exposure and HLA in healthy donors.

The genes are TRBV5-1 and TRBJ2-7, with D unclear. This receptor was identified in a woman in her forties or fifties in good health and CMV-seronegative. Sequenced input: PBMCs. In DNA form, the CDR3 reads TGCGCCAGCAGCACCAGCTACGAGCAGTACTTC. This translates into CASSTSYEQYF.